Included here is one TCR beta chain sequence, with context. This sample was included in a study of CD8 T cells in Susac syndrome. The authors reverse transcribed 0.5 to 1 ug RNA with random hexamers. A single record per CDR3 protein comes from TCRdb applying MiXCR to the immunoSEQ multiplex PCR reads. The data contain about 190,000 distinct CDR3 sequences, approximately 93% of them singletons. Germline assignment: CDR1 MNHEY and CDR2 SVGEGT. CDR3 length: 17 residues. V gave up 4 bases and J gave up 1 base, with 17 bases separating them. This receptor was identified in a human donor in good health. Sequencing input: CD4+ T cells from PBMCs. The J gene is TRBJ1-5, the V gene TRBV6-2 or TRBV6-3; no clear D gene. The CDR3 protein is CASSSKLPPRSNQPQHF. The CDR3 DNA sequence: TGTGCCAGCAGTTCCAAACTTCCACCGAGGAGCAATCAGCCCCAGCATTTT.